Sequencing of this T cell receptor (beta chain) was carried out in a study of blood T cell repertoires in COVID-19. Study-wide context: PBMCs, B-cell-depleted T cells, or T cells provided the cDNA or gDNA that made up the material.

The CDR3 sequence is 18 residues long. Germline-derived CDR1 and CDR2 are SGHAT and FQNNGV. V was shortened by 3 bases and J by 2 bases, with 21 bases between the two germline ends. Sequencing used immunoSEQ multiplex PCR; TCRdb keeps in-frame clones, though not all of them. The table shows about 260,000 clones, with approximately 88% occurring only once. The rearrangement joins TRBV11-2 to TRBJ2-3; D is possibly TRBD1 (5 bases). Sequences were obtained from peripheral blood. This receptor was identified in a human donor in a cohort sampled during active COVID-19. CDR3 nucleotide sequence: TGTGCCAGCAGCTTCCGGCCCCGACAGTTCACGGTCACAGATACGCAGTATTTT. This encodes CASSFRPRQFTVTDTQYF. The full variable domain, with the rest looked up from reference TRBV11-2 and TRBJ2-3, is EAGVAQSPRYKIIEKRQSVAFWCNPISGHATLYWYQQILGQGPKLLIQFQNNGVVDDSQLPKDRFSAERLKGVDSTLKIQPAKLEDSAVYLCASSFRPRQFTVTDTQYFGPGTRLTVL.